This TCR beta chain was sequenced for a study of blood T cell repertoires in COVID-19. Study details: From the United States, Italy and Spain came samples of acute and convalescent COVID-19. From T cells, B-cell-depleted T cells, or PBMCs came the material, which was cDNA or gDNA.

This clone was detected only once. CDR3 size: 12 residues. V was cut by 6 bases and J by 8 bases, with 10 bases left in between. Germline V gives CDR1 LGHDT, CDR2 YNNKEL (reference sequence). Generated by immunoSEQ multiplex PCR, the TCRdb table keeps only in-frame clones and is missing some. The data hold a few hundred thousand clones, with 70% to 90% observed a single time. This chain uses TRBV3-1 (or the pseudogene TRBV3-2) with TRBJ1-4; D is ambiguous. The sequence came from a human donor with COVID-19, enrolled during active disease. The donor label of this sample is uncertain. The sequencing input was peripheral blood. CDR3 region: CASSAGREKLFF. CDR3 coding DNA: TGTGCCAGCAGTGCAGGCCGAGAAAAACTGTTTTTT.